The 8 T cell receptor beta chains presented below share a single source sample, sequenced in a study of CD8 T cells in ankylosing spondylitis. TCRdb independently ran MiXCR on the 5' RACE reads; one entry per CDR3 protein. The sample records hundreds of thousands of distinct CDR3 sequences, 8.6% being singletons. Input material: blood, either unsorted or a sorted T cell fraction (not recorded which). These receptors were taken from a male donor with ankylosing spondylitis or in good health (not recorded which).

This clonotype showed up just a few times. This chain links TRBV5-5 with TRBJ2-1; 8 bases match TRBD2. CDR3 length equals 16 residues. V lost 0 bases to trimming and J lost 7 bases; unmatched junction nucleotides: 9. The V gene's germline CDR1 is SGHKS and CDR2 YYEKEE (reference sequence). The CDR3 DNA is TGTGCCAGCAGCTTGGTTACGGGAGGGCGTTCTAATGAGCAGTTCTTC. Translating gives CASSLVTGGRSNEQFF.

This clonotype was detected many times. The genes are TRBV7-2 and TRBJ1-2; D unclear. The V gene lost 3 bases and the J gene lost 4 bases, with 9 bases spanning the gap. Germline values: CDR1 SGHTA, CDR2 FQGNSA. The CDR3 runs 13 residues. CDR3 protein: CASSFPGVYGYTF. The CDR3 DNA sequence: TGTGCCAGCAGCTTTCCGGGAGTCTATGGCTACACCTTC.

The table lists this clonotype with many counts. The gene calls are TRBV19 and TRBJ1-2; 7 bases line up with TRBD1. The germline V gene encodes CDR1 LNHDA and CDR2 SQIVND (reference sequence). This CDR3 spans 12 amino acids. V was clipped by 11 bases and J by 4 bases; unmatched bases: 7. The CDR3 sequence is CASKGALYGYTF. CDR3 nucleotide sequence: TGTGCCTCCAAGGGGGCTCTCTATGGCTACACCTTC.

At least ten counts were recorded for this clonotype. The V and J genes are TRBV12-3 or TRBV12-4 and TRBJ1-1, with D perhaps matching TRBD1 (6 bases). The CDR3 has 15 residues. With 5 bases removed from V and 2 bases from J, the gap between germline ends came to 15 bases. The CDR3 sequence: CASSPQGTQNTEAFF. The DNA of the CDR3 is TGTGCCAGCAGTCCACAGGGTACCCAAAACACTGAAGCTTTCTTT.

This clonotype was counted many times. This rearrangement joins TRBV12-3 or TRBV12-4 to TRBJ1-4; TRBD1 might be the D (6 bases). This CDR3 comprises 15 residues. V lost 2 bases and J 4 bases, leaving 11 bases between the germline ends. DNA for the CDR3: TGTGCCAGCAGTTTATATGGGGGCAGTAATGAAAAACTGTTTTTT. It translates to CASSLYGGSNEKLFF.

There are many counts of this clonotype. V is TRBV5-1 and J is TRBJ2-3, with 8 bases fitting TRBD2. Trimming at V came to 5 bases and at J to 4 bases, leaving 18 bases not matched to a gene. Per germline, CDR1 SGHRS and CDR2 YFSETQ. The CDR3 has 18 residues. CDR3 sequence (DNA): TGCGCCAGCAGTAGGAAGGGGATGAGCGGGGGTGTGGCAGATACGCAGTATTTT. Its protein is CASSRKGMSGGVADTQYF.

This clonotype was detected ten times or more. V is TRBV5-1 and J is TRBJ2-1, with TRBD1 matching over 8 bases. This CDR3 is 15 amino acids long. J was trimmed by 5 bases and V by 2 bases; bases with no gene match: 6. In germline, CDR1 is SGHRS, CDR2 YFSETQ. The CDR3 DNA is TGCGCCAGCAGCTTTGGACAGGGAGGCCACAATGAGCAGTTCTTC. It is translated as CASSFGQGGHNEQFF.

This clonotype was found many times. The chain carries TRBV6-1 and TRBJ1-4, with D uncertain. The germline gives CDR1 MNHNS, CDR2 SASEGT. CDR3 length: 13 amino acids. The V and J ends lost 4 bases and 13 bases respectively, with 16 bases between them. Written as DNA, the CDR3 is TGTGCCAGCAGTGTCTCCAAGCCCGACGCACTGTTTTTT. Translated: CASSVSKPDALFF.